The clone carrying this T cell receptor beta chain was seen a few times. The antigen remains undetermined. CDR3 length: 17 residues. The germline gives CDR1 PRHDT, CDR2 FYEKMQ (reference sequence). V shed 1 base and J shed 1 base, with 14 bases lying between them. These data originate in a study of T-cell reconstitution after alpha-beta-depleted transplantation in children. Overall study results and limits: Surviving recipient T cells and thymic progenitors underlay high day-60 TCRbeta diversity in some patients.

Molecular barcoding with unique molecular identifiers was used for the TCRbeta library. TCRdb called the PCR reads again in MiXCR, with one record for every CDR3 protein. This sample has 500,000 to 650,000 distinct CDR3 sequences, with over 9.5% found just once. The source was PBMCs, mostly from graft donor cells, collected 180 days after TCRalphabeta/CD19-depleted stem cell transplant. The chain combines TRBV13 with TRBJ2-4, with unresolved D. This clonotype originated in a female patient under 10 years old who had a stem cell transplant for aplastic anemia, so the T cells may come from the graft donor. CDR3 coding DNA: TGTGCCAGCAGCTTAGTCCAACGCGCAATGGCCAAAAACATTCAGTACTTC. Amino acid sequence: CASSLVQRAMAKNIQYF.